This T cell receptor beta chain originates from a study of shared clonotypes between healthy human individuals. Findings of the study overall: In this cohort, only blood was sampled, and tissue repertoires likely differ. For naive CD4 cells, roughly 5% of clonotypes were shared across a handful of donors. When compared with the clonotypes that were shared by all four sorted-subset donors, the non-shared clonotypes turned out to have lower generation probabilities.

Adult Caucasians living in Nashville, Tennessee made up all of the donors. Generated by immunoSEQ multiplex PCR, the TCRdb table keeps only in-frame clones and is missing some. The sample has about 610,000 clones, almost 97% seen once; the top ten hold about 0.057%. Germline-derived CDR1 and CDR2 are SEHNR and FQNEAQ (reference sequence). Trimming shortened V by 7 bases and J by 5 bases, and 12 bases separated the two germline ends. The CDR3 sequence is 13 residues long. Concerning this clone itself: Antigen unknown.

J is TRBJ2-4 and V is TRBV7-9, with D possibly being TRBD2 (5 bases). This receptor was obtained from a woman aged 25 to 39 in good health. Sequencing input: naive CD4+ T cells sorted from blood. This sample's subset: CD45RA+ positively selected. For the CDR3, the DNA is TGTGCCAGCAAACTAGGTGGGGAAAACATTCAGTACTTC. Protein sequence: CASKLGGENIQYF.